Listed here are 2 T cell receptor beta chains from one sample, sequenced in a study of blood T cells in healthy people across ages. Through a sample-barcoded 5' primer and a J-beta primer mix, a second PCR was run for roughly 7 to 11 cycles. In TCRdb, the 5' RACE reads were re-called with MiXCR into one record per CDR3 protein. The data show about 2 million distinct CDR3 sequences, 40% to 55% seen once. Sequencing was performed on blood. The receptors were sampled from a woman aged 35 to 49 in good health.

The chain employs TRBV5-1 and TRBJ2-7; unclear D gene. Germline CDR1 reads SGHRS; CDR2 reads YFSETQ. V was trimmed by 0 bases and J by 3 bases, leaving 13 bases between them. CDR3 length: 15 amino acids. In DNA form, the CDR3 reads TGCGCCAGCAGCTTGGGACCTAAGGACGTCTACGAGCAGTACTTC. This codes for CASSLGPKDVYEQYF. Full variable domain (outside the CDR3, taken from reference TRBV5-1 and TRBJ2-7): KAGVTQTPRYLIKTRGQQVTLSCSPISGHRSVSWYQQTPGQGLQFLFEYFSETQRNKGNFPGRFSGRQFSNSRSEMNVSTLELGDSALYLCASSLGPKDVYEQYFGPGTRLTVT.

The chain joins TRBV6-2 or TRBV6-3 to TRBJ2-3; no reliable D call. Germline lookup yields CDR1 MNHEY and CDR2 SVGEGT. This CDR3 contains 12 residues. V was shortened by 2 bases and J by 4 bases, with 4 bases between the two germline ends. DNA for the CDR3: TGTGCCAGCAGTTACCCCCCAGATACGCAGTATTTT. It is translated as CASSYPPDTQYF.